Presented here are 19 T cell receptor beta chains from one specimen sequenced in a study of T cell responses to AZD1222 COVID-19 vaccine. TCRdb's copy holds only in-frame clones and misses some; the assay was immunoSEQ multiplex PCR. The data show roughly 97,000 clones, around nine tenths seen once. The specimen was peripheral blood, collected 28 days after the second dose of the MenACWY control vaccine. These receptors all stem from an adult who received the MenACWY meningococcal vaccine as a control.

V is TRBV4-1 and J is TRBJ2-1; TRBD2 is a possible D gene (5 bases). In germline, CDR1 is MGHRA, CDR2 YSYEKL. The ends were cut back, 3 bases at V and 4 bases at J, with 10 bases in the middle. The CDR3 covers 14 residues. CDR3 nucleotide sequence: TGCGCCAGCAGCCACATTACTAGGTACAATGAGCAGTTCTTC. Its translation is CASSHITRYNEQFF.

The chain carries TRBV29-1 and TRBJ1-3; 11 positions agree with TRBD1. CDR1 is SQVTM and CDR2 is ANQGSEA in the germline V gene. The V and J ends lost 7 bases and 4 bases, in that order; junction bases with no gene match: 3. The CDR3 loop spans 13 amino acids. The CDR3 loop reads CSAGTGGGNTIYF. The CDR3 DNA sequence: TGCAGCGCCGGGACAGGGGGAGGAAACACCATATATTTT.

This rearrangement joins TRBV3-1 (or the pseudogene TRBV3-2) to TRBJ2-7, with 12 positions matching TRBD1. After removal of 0 bases from V and 5 bases from J, the junction contained 5 bases not matched to a gene. Germline CDR1 reads LGHDT; CDR2 reads YNNKEL (reference sequence). The CDR3 spans 16 residues. CDR3 bases: TGTGCCAGCAGCCAAGACCCGGGACAGGGGGCCAACGAGCAGTACTTC. Amino acid sequence: CASSQDPGQGANEQYF.

The chain links TRBV18 to TRBJ2-5; perhaps TRBD2 as D (6 bases). The V end lost 4 bases, the J end lost 2 bases, and 8 bases lay between the germline ends. This CDR3 contains 13 residues. The germline V gene has CDR1 KGHSH and CDR2 LQKENI. This chain's CDR3 is CASSLGGQETQYF. Written as DNA, the CDR3 is TGTGCCAGCTCACTCGGAGGGCAAGAGACCCAGTACTTC.

The chain recombines TRBV5-1 with TRBJ2-7; 7 nucleotides agree with TRBD2. After removal of 3 bases from V and 2 bases from J, the junction contained 8 bases not matched to a gene. The germline CDR1 and CDR2 sequences are SGHRS and YFSETQ. The CDR3 loop spans 15 amino acids. Here the CDR3 DNA reads TGCGCCAGCAGCTACCTTAGCGGGCAAACCTACGAGCAGTACTTC. Translating gives CASSYLSGQTYEQYF.

V usage is TRBV4-3 and J usage is TRBJ2-7; TRBD2 agrees at 8 bases. The CDR3 loop spans 19 amino acids. J was trimmed by 3 bases and V by 0 bases; bases with no gene match: 16. CDR1 is LGHNA, CDR2 YSLEER, per germline. The CDR3 DNA follows: TGCGCCAGCAGCCAAGAGGTGGGGTCGTCTAGCGGGTCCTACTACGAGCAGTACTTC. Amino acid sequence: CASSQEVGSSSGSYYEQYF.

The V and J genes are TRBV2 and TRBJ1-2; D is unresolved. The CDR3 runs to 14 residues. V lost 7 bases to trimming and J lost 8 bases, with 20 bases between them. Germline values: CDR1 SNHLY, CDR2 FYNNEI. CDR3 region: CASTWDLSSGGYTF. CDR3 DNA sequence: TGTGCCAGCACCTGGGATCTCTCTAGCGGAGGCTACACCTTC. The variable domain in full, completed from reference TRBV2 and TRBJ1-2, reads EPEVTQTPSHQVTQMGQEVILRCVPISNHLYFYWYRQILGQKVEFLVSFYNNEISEKSEIFDDQFSVERPDGSNFTLKIRSTKLEDSAMYFCASTWDLSSGGYTFGSGTRLTVV.

The chain couples TRBV30 to TRBJ2-7; D is undetermined. From germline, CDR1 is GTSNPN and CDR2 SVGIG (reference sequence). Trimming shortened V by 7 bases and J by 0 bases, and 13 bases separated the two germline ends. The CDR3 is made up of 13 amino acids. CDR3 sequence (DNA): TGTGCCTTCCTCACACGGAGCTCCTACGAGCAGTACTTC. It translates to CAFLTRSSYEQYF.

This clone appeared a few times. The DNA is omitted, as the CDR3 cannot be located on it reliably, and the CDR3 follows TCRdb's listing. The rearrangement links TRBV27 to TRBJ2-7; the DNA was not used to check the table's D call, TRBD1. Germline V gene sequence: CDR1 MNHEY, CDR2 SMNVEV (reference sequence). The CDR3 has 13 residues if both end residues are counted. The CDR3 here is CASSFGPGYEQYF.

This chain joins TRBV5-4 and TRBJ2-3, with D maybe TRBD2 (6 bases). The CDR3 spans 13 residues. Germline V gene data show CDR1 as SGHNT and CDR2 as YYREEE (reference sequence). V lost 4 bases and J 6 bases, leaving 12 bases between the germline ends. CDR3 loop: CASSNDGGDTQYF. As DNA, the CDR3 is TGTGCCAGCAGCAACGACGGGGGTGATACGCAGTATTTT.

This sequence joins TRBV20-1 and TRBJ1-4; TRBD1 agrees at 7 bases. Unmatched junction bases numbered 4, after V lost 3 bases and J lost 0 bases. Looked up from germline, CDR1 is DFQATT and CDR2 is SNEGSKA (reference sequence). This CDR3 contains 15 residues. This chain's CDR3 is CSASDDRATNEKLFF. DNA for the CDR3: TGCAGTGCTAGTGATGACAGGGCAACTAATGAAAAACTGTTTTTT.

The chain has TRBV6-6 and TRBJ2-7; 8 bases fit TRBD1. The germline CDR1 and CDR2 sequences are MNHNY and SVGAGI (reference sequence). The CDR3 has 13 amino acids. After removal of 7 bases from V and 2 bases from J, the junction contained 4 bases not matched to a gene. Written as DNA, the CDR3 is TGTGCCAGCACCCTGGGACAGGCCTACGAGCAGTACTTC. Protein sequence: CASTLGQAYEQYF.

This sequence joins TRBV7-2 and TRBJ2-7; 15 bases fit TRBD2. CDR3 length: 17 amino acids. Trimming at V came to 0 bases and at J to 2 bases, leaving 2 bases not matched to a gene. Germline CDR1 reads SGHTA; CDR2 reads FQGNSA. CDR3 coding DNA: TGTGCCAGCAGCTTAGCTCGGACTAGCGGGGGGGCCTACGAGCAGTACTTC. Protein: CASSLARTSGGAYEQYF.

As DNA, the CDR3 is TGCGCCAGCAGTCTTCGACAGGTAATGGTTAACTACGAGCAGTACTTC. Residues: CASSLRQVMVNYEQYF. The chain carries TRBV10-1 and TRBJ2-7, with D maybe TRBD1 (6 bases). The V gene lost 5 bases and the J gene lost 3 bases, with 20 bases spanning the gap. Germline V gives CDR1 WNHNN, CDR2 SYGVQD (reference sequence). The CDR3 loop spans 16 amino acids.

The rearrangement links TRBV28 to TRBJ1-6; 7 positions match TRBD1. CDR1 is MDHEN and CDR2 is SYDVKM in the germline V gene. V was pared by 8 bases and J by 4 bases, with 2 bases of the junction left unmatched. The CDR3 has 13 amino acids. Written as DNA, the CDR3 is TGTGCCAGCCGGACAGGTTATAATTCACCCCTCCACTTT. It translates to CASRTGYNSPLHF.

The J gene is TRBJ2-7, the V gene TRBV19; 7 bases are a match to TRBD1. Germline V gives CDR1 LNHDA, CDR2 SQIVND (reference sequence). Trimming removed 4 bases from V and 0 bases from J; junction bases left unmatched: 12. The CDR3 is 17 residues long. In DNA, the CDR3 is TGTGCCAGTAGTAGGGGGACAGCCTCGAGCCTCTCCTACGAGCAGTACTTC. It codes for CASSRGTASSLSYEQYF.

The chain uses TRBV28 and TRBJ1-1; no clear D. Germline V gene lookup returns CDR1 MDHEN and CDR2 SYDVKM. This CDR3 region has 16 residues. The germline V and J ends were trimmed by 2 bases and 0 bases, with 13 bases remaining between them. CDR3 coding DNA: TGTGCCAGCAGTTTAAGGCGGATCGATTTGAACACTGAAGCTTTCTTT. This translates into CASSLRRIDLNTEAFF.

This chain joins TRBV10-3 and TRBJ2-7, with 9 nucleotides matching TRBD1. Losses at the gene ends were 0 bases for V and 6 bases for J; bases not matched to a gene: 6. This CDR3 comprises 15 residues. Germline V gives CDR1 ENHRY, CDR2 SYGVKD. This CDR3 reads CAISESMDRGPEQYF. The CDR3 DNA is TGTGCCATCAGTGAGTCGATGGACAGGGGTCCCGAGCAGTACTTC.

The genes are TRBV19 and TRBJ1-1; weak D call: TRBD1 (6 bases). Germline V lookup: CDR1 LNHDA, CDR2 SQIVND (reference sequence). The CDR3 is 16 residues long. The V and J ends lost 0 bases and 5 bases respectively, with 16 bases between them. The CDR3 protein is CASSIDQAQGGTEAFF. In DNA, the CDR3 is TGTGCCAGTAGTATAGATCAAGCACAGGGTGGGACTGAAGCTTTCTTT.